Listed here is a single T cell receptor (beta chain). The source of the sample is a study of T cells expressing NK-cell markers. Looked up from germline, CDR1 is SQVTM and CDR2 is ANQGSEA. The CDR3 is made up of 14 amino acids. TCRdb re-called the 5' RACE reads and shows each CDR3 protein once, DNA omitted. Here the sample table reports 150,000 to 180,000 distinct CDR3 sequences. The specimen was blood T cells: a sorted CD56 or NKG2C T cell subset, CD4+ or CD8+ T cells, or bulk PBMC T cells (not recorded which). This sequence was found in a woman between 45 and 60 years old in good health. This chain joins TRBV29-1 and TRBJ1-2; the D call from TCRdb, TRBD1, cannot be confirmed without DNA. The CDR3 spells CSVEERQGGYGYTF.